What follows are 18 T cell receptor beta chains derived from one specimen sequenced in a study of brain T cells in children with intractable seizures. The data were produced by immunoSEQ multiplex PCR, yet TCRdb's version contains in-frame clones alone and is incomplete. The sample yields 75,000 to 80,000 clones, approximately 94% seen once. Sequencing used peripheral blood, obtained at surgery. Receptor source: a boy less than two years old with tuberous sclerosis and intractable seizures.

The chain has TRBV6-5 and TRBJ2-7; 9 bases line up with TRBD2. Losses at the gene ends were 2 bases for V and 5 bases for J; bases not matched to a gene: 7. Germline CDR1 and CDR2: MNHEY and SVGAGI. CDR3 length: 15 residues. The CDR3 region is CASSYGREGPHEQYF. CDR3 in DNA: TGTGCCAGCAGTTACGGGCGGGAGGGCCCACACGAGCAGTACTTC.

The chain is built from TRBV11-3 and TRBJ2-7, with D maybe TRBD1 (6 bases). Germline CDR1 SGHNT, CDR2 YENEEA. The CDR3 has 14 amino acids. Trimming cost V 3 bases and J 5 bases, with 14 bases left between them. The CDR3 region is CASSLDPDSHEQYF. As DNA, the CDR3 is TGTGCCAGCAGCTTGGATCCGGACAGCCACGAGCAGTACTTC. Looking up the rest from reference TRBV11-3 and TRBJ2-7 gives the full variable domain: EAGVVQSPRYKIIEKKQPVAFWCNPISGHNTLYWYLQNLGQGPELLIRYENEEAVDDSQLPKDRFSAERLKGVDSTLKIQPAELGDSAVYLCASSLDPDSHEQYFGPGTRLTVT.

About this clone itself: A much larger clone differs by one base, so this may be a read error. Other DNA sequences in this sample translate to the same CDR3. The gene calls are TRBV7-9 and TRBJ1-2, with TRBD1 as a possible D gene (5 bases). The CDR3 runs 14 residues. Germline loops: CDR1 SEHNR, CDR2 FQNEAQ (reference sequence). Trimming shortened V by 5 bases and J by 2 bases, and 12 bases separated the two germline ends. In DNA form, the CDR3 reads TGTGCCAGCAGCCCGGGACGGGGGAACTATGGCTACACCTTC. It encodes CASSPGRGNYGYTF.

This sequence joins TRBV9 and TRBJ2-3; D is possibly TRBD1 or TRBD2 (6 bases each). V shed 3 bases and J shed 1 base, with 27 bases lying between them. Germline values: CDR1 SGDLS, CDR2 YYNGEE. This CDR3 is 20 amino acids long. The CDR3 loop reads CASSAPVGGTSLAGTDTQYF. CDR3 DNA: TGTGCCAGCAGCGCGCCGGTCGGCGGGACATCCCTTGCCGGCACAGATACGCAGTATTTT. Full variable domain (rest looked up from reference TRBV9 and TRBJ2-3): DSGVTQTPKHLITATGQRVTLRCSPRSGDLSVYWYQQSLDQGLQFLIQYYNGEERAKGNILERFSAQQFPDLHSELNLSSLELGDSALYFCASSAPVGGTSLAGTDTQYFGPGTRLTVL.

The chain uses TRBV19 and TRBJ1-2; no reliable D call. V dropped 7 bases and J dropped 4 bases, with 16 bases sitting between them. Germline V CDR1 and CDR2: LNHDA, SQIVND (reference sequence). This CDR3 has 14 residues. The CDR3 region has the DNA TGTGCCAGTAAGCGGATCACAAGTAGCTATGGCTACACCTTC. Residues: CASKRITSSYGYTF.

The chain carries TRBV27 and TRBJ2-5, with D tentatively TRBD1 (6 bases). The CDR3 consists of 15 residues. V lost 7 bases, J lost 3 bases, and 18 bases lay in between. The V gene's germline CDR1 is MNHEY and CDR2 SMNVEV (reference sequence). The CDR3 DNA reads as TGTGCCAGCACTCACAGGGTTGCCGGGGAAGAGACCCAGTACTTC. It yields the protein CASTHRVAGEETQYF.

The gene calls are TRBV5-1 and TRBJ1-4; a possible D gene is TRBD1 (5 bases). The ends were cut back, 2 bases at V and 8 bases at J, with 13 bases in the middle. The CDR3 runs 14 residues. CDR1 and CDR2 (germline): SGHRS, YFSETQ. This CDR3 reads CASSFGTSEEKLFF. The CDR3 DNA follows: TGCGCCAGCAGCTTCGGGACTTCGGAGGAAAAACTGTTTTTT.

The rearrangement uses TRBV27 and TRBJ2-7, with D perhaps matching TRBD1 or TRBD2 (5 bases each). The CDR3 is made up of 13 amino acids. CDR1 is MNHEY, CDR2 SMNVEV, per germline (reference sequence). Trimming left V 7 bases short and J 7 bases short, with 17 bases between. The CDR3 sequence is CASMSTGKGEQYF. The DNA for the CDR3 is TGTGCCAGCATGTCCACGGGAAAGGGGGAGCAGTACTTC.

The rearrangement uses TRBV5-1 and TRBJ1-1; D is possibly TRBD1 (5 bases). This CDR3 spans 15 amino acids. The V end was cut by 5 bases, the J end by 2 bases, with 16 bases between. Germline CDR1 is SGHRS and CDR2 is YFSETQ. The CDR3 here is CASSRRGETNTEAFF. In nucleotides, the CDR3 is TGCGCCAGCAGTAGACGAGGGGAAACTAACACTGAAGCTTTCTTT. The full variable domain, rest sourced from reference TRBV5-1 and TRBJ1-1, is KAGVTQTPRYLIKTRGQQVTLSCSPISGHRSVSWYQQTPGQGLQFLFEYFSETQRNKGNFPGRFSGRQFSNSRSEMNVSTLELGDSALYLCASSRRGETNTEAFFGQGTRLTVV.

This chain joins TRBV18 and TRBJ2-3; perhaps TRBD2 as D (6 bases). Deletions cut 2 bases from V and 0 bases from J, with 18 bases between. In germline, CDR1 is KGHSH, CDR2 LQKENI. The CDR3 has 18 residues. CDR3 coding DNA: TGTGCCAGCTCACCAAGGGGCAGCGGGCCAACTAGCACAGATACGCAGTATTTT. Its translation is CASSPRGSGPTSTDTQYF.

This clone was seen only once. The chain recombines TRBV19 with TRBJ1-4, with D possibly being TRBD1 (5 bases). The CDR3 contains 14 residues. Looked up from germline, CDR1 is LNHDA and CDR2 is SQIVND (reference sequence). With 11 bases removed from V and 8 bases from J, the gap between germline ends came to 21 bases. The CDR3 DNA reads TGTGCCCTAGGGGAGGGAGGAGAAGAAGAAAAACTGTTTTTT. This encodes CALGEGGEEEKLFF. The full variable domain, its missing parts supplied by reference TRBV19 and TRBJ1-4, is DGGITQSPKYLFRKEGQNVTLSCEQNLNHDAMYWYRQDPGQGLRLIYYSQIVNDFQKGDIAEGYSVSREKKESFPLTVTSAQKNPTAFYLCALGEGGEEEKLFFGSGTQLSVL.

V and J are TRBV19 and TRBJ2-7; D ambiguous. The V end lost 0 bases, the J end lost 4 bases, and 1 base lay between the germline ends. CDR3 length equals 11 residues. In germline, CDR1 is LNHDA, CDR2 SQIVND (reference sequence). The CDR3 loop reads CASSIEYEQYF. Here the CDR3 DNA reads TGTGCCAGTAGTATAGAGTACGAGCAGTACTTC.

The genes are TRBV30 and TRBJ1-4; D gene uncertain. The CDR3 contains 13 residues. Germline CDR1 reads GTSNPN; CDR2 reads SVGIG (reference sequence). V was cut by 2 bases and J by 8 bases, with 12 bases left in between. The CDR3 DNA follows: TGTGCCTGGAGTTGGGAAGAAAAGGAAAAACTGTTTTTT. Its translation: CAWSWEEKEKLFF.

The chain joins TRBV30 to TRBJ2-3, with D tentatively TRBD1 (6 bases). The CDR3 totals 14 residues. Germline V lookup: CDR1 GTSNPN, CDR2 SVGIG (reference sequence). The germline V and J ends were trimmed by 0 bases and 2 bases, with 9 bases remaining between them. DNA of the CDR3: TGTGCCTGGAGTGTACGGGACAACACAGATACGCAGTATTTT. Protein sequence: CAWSVRDNTDTQYF.

This clone was counted only a few times. The rearrangement uses TRBV5-1 and TRBJ1-1; TRBD1 matches 9 bases. The CDR3 length is 16 residues. Germline V gene sequence: CDR1 SGHRS, CDR2 YFSETQ. Unmatched junction bases numbered 9, after V lost 4 bases and J lost 2 bases. The CDR3 nucleotides read TGCGCCAGCAGCGACGGGACAGGGAGCGGCAACACTGAAGCTTTCTTT. Translating gives CASSDGTGSGNTEAFF.

The chain couples TRBV5-4 to TRBJ1-4; 9 nucleotides match TRBD1. Germline lookup yields CDR1 SGHNT and CDR2 YYREEE (reference sequence). The length of the CDR3 is 15 residues. Unmatched junction bases numbered 5, after V lost 0 bases and J lost 8 bases. The CDR3 DNA reads TGTGCCAGCAGCTTGGGGGGACAGGGTTTCGAAAAACTGTTTTTT. It yields the protein CASSLGGQGFEKLFF. Using reference TRBV5-4 and TRBJ1-4 for the parts outside the CDR3, the full variable domain is ETGVTQSPTHLIKTRGQQVTLRCSSQSGHNTVSWYQQALGQGPQFIFQYYREEENGRGNFPPRFSGLQFPNYSSELNVNALELDDSALYLCASSLGGQGFEKLFFGSGTQLSVL.

The V gene is TRBV4-1, the J gene TRBJ2-3; 8 nucleotides align to TRBD2. CDR1 and CDR2 from the germline V gene are MGHRA and YSYEKL. This CDR3 is built from 15 residues. V was clipped by 4 bases and J by 4 bases; unmatched bases: 7. CDR3 sequence (DNA): TGCGCCAGCAGCCCCCACGGACTAGCTGCAGATACGCAGTATTTT. It specifies CASSPHGLAADTQYF.

The chain's CDR3 is CASSGQVGNYEQYF. The CDR3 DNA reads TGTGCCAGCAGTGGGCAGGTGGGGAACTACGAGCAGTACTTC. The chain links TRBV27 to TRBJ2-7, with unresolved D. This CDR3 comprises 14 residues. Trimming took off 5 bases at V and 3 bases at J, with 14 bases between the two ends. The germline gives CDR1 MNHEY, CDR2 SMNVEV (reference sequence).